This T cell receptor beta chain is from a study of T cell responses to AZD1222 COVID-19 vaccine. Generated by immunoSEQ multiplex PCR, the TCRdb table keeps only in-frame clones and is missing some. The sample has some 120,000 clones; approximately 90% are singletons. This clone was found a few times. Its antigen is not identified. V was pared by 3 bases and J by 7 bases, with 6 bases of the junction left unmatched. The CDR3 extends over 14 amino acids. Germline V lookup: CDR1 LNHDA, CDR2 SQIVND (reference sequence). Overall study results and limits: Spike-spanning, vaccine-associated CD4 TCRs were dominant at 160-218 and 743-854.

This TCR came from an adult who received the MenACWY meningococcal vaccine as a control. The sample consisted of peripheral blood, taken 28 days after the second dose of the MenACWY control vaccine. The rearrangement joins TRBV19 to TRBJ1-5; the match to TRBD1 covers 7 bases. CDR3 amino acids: CASSMSAGGQPQHF. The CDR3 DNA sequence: TGTGCCAGTAGTATGTCGGCAGGGGGGCAGCCCCAGCATTTT.